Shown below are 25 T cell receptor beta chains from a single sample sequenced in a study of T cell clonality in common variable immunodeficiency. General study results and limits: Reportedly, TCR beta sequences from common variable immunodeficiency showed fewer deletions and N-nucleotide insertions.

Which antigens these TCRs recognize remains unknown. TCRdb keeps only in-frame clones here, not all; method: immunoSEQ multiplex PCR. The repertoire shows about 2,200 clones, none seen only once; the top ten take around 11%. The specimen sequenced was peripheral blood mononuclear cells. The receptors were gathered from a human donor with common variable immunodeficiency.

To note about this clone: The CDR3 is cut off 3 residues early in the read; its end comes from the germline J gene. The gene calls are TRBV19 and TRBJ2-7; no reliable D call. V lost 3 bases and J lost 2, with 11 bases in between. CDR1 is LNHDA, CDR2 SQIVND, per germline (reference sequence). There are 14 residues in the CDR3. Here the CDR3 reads CASSIQVHPYEQYF. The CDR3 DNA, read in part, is TGTGCCAGTAGTATCCAAGTACATCCCTACGAG.

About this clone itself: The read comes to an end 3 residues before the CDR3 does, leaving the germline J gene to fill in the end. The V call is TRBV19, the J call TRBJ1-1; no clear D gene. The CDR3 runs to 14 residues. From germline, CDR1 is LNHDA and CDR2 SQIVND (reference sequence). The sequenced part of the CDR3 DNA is TGTGCCAGTAGTATACGGGGAAGTCGTCTAGGC. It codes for CASSIRGSRLG. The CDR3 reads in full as CASSIRGSRLGAFF.

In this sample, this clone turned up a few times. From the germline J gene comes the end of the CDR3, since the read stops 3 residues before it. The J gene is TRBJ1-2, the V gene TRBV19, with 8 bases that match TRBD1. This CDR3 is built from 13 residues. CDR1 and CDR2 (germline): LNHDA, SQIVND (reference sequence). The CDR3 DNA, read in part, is TGTGCCAGTAGTACGACAGGGGAAAGAGGC. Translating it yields CASSTTGERG. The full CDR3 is CASSTTGERGYTF.

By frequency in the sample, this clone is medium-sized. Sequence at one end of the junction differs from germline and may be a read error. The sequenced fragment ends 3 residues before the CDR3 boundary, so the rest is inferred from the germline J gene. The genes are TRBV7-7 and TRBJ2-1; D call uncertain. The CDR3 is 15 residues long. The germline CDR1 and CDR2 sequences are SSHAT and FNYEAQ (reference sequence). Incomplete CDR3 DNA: TGTGCTAGCAGCTTAGATTGGTCTAATTACAATGAG. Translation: CASSLDWSNYNE. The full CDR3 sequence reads CASSLDWSNYNEQFF.

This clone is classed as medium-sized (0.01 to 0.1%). The CDR3 bases that were read are TGTGCCAGCAGCTCTTATACAGAAAGCGGGGAG. Translation: CASSSYTESGE. The full CDR3 is CASSSYTESGELFF. This chain joins TRBV7-9 and TRBJ2-2; D unresolved. The CDR3 end lies 3 residues beyond the end of the read and is filled in from the germline J gene. With 4 bases removed from V and 7 bases from J, the gap between germline ends came to 13 bases. Germline CDR1 and CDR2: SEHNR and FQNEAQ (reference sequence). There are 14 residues in the CDR3.

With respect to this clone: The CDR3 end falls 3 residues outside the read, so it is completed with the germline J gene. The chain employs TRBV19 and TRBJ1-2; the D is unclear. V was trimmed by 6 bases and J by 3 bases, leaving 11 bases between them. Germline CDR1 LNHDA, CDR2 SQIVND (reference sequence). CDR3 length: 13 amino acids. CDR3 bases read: TGTGCCAGTAGCCTACGGGGTGACTATGGC. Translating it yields CASSLRGDYG. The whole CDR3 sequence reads CASSLRGDYGYTF.

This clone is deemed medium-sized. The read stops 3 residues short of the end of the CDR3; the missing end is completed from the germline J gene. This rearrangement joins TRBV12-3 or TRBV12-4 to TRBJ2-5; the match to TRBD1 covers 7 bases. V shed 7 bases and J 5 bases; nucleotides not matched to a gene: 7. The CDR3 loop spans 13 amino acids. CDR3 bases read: TGTGCCAGCAACCCGACAGGGATCGAGACC. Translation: CASNPTGIET. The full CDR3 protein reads CASNPTGIETQYF.

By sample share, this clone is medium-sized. The CDR3 loop reads CASSQQRTSGNTIYF. CDR3 DNA (partial): TGTGCCAGCAGCCAACAGCGGACCTCTGGAAACACC. The rearrangement uses TRBV14 and TRBJ1-3; D is unclear. Coverage ceases 3 residues before the CDR3 finishes, and the germline J gene fills in the end. Germline V CDR1 and CDR2: SGHDN, FVKESK. Trimming pared 2 bases from V and 0 bases from J, leaving 8 bases between. This CDR3 spans 15 amino acids.

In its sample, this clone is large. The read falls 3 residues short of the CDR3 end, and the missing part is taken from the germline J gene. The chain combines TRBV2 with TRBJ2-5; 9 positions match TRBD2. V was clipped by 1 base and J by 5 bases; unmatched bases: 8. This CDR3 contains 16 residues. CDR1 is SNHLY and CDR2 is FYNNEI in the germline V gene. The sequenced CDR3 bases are TGTGCCAGCAGTGAAGAGGGCGGGACTAGCTTGGAGACC. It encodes CASSEEGGTSLET. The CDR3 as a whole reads CASSEEGGTSLETQYF.

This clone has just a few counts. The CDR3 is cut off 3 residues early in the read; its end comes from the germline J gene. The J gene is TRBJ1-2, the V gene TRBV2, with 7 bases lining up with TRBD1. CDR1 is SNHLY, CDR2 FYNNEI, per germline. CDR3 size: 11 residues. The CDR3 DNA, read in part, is TGTGCCAGCAGCGCAGGGGGGGGC. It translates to CASSAGGG. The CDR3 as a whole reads CASSAGGGYTF.

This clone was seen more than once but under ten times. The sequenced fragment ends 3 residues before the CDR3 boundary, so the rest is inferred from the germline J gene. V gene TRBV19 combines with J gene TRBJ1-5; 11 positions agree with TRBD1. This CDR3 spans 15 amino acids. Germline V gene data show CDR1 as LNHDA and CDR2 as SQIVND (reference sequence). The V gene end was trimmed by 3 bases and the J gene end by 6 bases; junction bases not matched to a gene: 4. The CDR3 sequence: CASSMGGQGAQPQHF. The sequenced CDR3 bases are TGTGCCAGTAGTATGGGAGGACAGGGGGCTCAGCCC. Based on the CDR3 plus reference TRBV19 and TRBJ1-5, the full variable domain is DGGITQSPKYLFRKEGQNVTLSCEQNLNHDAMYWYRQDPGQGLRLIYYSQIVNDFQKGDIAEGYSVSREKKESFPLTVTSAQKNPTAFYLCASSMGGQGAQPQHFGDGTRLSIL.

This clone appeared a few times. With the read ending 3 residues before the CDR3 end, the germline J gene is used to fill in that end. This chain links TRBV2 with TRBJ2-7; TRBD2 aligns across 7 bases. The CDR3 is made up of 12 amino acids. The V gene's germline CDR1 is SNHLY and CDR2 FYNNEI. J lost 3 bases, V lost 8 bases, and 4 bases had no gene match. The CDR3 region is CASGTSDYEQYF. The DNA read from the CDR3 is TGTGCCAGCGGAACTAGCGACTACGAG.

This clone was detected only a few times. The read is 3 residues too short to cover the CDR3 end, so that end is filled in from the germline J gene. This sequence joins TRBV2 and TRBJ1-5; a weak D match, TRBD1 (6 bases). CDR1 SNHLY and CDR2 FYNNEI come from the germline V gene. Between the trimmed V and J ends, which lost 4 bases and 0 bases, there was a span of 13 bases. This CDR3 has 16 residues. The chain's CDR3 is CASSAAGTYSNQPQHF. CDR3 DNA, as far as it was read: TGTGCCAGCAGTGCCGCAGGGACATATAGCAATCAGCCC.

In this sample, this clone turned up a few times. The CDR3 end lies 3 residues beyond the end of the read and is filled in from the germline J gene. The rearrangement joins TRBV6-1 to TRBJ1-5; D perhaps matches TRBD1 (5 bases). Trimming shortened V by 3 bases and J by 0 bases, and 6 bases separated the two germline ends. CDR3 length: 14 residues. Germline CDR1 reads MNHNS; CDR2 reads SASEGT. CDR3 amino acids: CASSEQGSNQPQHF. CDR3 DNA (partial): TGTGCCAGCAGTGAGCAGGGTAGCAATCAGCCC.

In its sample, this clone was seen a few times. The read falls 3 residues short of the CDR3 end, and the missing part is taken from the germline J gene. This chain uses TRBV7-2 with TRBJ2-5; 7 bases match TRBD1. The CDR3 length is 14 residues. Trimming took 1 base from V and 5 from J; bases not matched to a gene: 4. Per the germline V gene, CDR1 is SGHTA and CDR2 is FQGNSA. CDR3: CASSLDRGWETQYF. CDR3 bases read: TGTGCCAGCAGCTTAGACAGGGGCTGGGAGACC. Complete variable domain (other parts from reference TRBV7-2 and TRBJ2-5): GAGVSQSPSNKVTEKGKDVELRCDPISGHTALYWYRQSLGQGLEFLIYFQGNSAPDKSGLPSDRFSAERTGGSVSTLTIQRTQQEDSAVYLCASSLDRGWETQYFGPGTRLLVL.

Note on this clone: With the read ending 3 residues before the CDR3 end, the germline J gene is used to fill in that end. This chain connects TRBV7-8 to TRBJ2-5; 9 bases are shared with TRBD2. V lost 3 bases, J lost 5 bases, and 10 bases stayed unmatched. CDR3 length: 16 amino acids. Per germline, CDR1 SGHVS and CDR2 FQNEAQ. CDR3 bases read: TGTGCCAGCAGCTTTCGACATAGCGGGAGCGGGGAGACC. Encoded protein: CASSFRHSGSGET. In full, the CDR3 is CASSFRHSGSGETQYF.

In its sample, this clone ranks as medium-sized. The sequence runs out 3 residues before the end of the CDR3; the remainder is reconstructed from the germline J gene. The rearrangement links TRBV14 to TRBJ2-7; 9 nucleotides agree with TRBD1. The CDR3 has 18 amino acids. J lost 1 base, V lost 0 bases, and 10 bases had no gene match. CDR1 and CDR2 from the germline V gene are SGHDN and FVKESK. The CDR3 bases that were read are TGTGCCAGCAGCCAAGATCCTGCTGGGACAGGGACGTCCTACGAG. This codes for CASSQDPAGTGTSYE. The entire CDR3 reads CASSQDPAGTGTSYEQYF.

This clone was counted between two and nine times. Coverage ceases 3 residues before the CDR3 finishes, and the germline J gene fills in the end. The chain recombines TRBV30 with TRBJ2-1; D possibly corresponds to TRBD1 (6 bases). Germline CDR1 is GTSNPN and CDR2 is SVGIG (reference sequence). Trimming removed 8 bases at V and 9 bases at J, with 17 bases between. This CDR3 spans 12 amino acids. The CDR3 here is CAESKQGGEQFF. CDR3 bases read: TGTGCCGAGTCGAAGCAAGGGGGTGAG.

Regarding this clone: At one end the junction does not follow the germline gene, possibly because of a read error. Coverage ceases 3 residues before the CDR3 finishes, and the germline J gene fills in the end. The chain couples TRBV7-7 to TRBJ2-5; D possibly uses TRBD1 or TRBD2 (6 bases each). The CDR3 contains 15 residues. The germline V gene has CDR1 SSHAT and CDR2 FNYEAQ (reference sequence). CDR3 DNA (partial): TGTGCTAGCAGCTTACGGAGGGTCAGGGGAGAGACC. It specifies CASSLRRVRGET. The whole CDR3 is CASSLRRVRGETQYF.

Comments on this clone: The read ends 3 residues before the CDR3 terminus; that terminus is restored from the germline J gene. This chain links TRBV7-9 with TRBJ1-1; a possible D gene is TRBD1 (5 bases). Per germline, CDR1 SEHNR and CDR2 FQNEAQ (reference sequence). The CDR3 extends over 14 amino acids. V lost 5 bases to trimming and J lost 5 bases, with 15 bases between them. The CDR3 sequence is CASSQIGGVTEAFF. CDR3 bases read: TGTGCCAGCAGCCAAATCGGGGGGGTGACTGAA.

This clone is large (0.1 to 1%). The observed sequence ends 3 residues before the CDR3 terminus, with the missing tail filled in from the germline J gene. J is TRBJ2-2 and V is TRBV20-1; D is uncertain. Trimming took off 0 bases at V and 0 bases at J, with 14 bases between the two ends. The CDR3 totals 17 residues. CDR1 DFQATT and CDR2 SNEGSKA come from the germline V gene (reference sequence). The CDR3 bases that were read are TGCAGTGCTAGAGATAAACAATGGCTTCCGAACACCGGGGAG. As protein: CSARDKQWLPNTGE. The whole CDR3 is CSARDKQWLPNTGELFF.

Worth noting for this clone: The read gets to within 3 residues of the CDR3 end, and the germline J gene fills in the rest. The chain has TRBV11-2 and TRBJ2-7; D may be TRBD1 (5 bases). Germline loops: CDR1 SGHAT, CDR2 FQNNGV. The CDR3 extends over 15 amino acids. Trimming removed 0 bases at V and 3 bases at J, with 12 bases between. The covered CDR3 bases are TGTGCCAGCAGCTTAGACAGGGCGTCTATCTACGAG. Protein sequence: CASSLDRASIYE. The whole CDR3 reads CASSLDRASIYEQYF.

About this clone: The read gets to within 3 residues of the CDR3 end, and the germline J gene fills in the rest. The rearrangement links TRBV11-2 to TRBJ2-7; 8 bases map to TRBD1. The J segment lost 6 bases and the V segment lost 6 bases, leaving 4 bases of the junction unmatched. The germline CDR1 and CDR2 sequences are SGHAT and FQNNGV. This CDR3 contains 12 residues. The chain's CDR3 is CASRPGTGEQYF. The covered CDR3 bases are TGTGCCAGCAGACCCGGGACAGGCGAG.

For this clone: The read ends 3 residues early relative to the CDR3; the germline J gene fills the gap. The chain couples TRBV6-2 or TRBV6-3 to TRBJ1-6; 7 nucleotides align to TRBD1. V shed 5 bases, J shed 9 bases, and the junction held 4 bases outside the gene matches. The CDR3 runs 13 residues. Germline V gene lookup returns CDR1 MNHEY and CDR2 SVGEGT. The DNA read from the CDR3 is TGTGCCAGCAGTCGACAGGGTACTTCACCC. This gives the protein CASSRQGTSP. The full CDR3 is CASSRQGTSPLHF.

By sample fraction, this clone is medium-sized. CDR3 loop: CASSLGAGLNTEAFF. The part of the CDR3 DNA that was read is TGTGCCAGCAGCTTAGGGGCAGGGCTGAACACTGAA. This chain joins TRBV7-2 and TRBJ1-1, with a weak D call TRBD1 (5 bases). The read falls 3 residues short of the CDR3 end, and the missing part is taken from the germline J gene. The CDR3 spans 15 residues. Germline V gene data show CDR1 as SGHTA and CDR2 as FQGNSA. V lost 1 base, J lost 0 bases, and 9 bases lay in between.